This TCR beta chain was documented in a study of CD8+ T cells in alopecia areata. Sampling of alopecia areata patients yielded lesional scalp punch biopsies as well as peripheral blood. cDNA serving as the sequencing template came from extracted, reverse transcribed RNA. Clones were sequenced by immunoSEQ multiplex PCR, and TCRdb holds only the in-frame ones, with some missing. The sample records about 180,000 clones, around three fifths being singletons. Germline CDR1 and CDR2: LNHDA and SQIVND (reference sequence). Trimming pared 5 bases from V and 4 bases from J, leaving 9 bases between. The CDR3 has 12 amino acids.

The origin of this receptor is a human donor with alopecia areata. The sample here was CD4+ T cells sorted from blood, taken at week 0. The V and J genes are TRBV19 and TRBJ2-7; the D is unclear. The DNA for the CDR3 is TGTGCCAGTAGTCCCTCTCGTTACGAGCAGTACTTC. It specifies CASSPSRYEQYF.